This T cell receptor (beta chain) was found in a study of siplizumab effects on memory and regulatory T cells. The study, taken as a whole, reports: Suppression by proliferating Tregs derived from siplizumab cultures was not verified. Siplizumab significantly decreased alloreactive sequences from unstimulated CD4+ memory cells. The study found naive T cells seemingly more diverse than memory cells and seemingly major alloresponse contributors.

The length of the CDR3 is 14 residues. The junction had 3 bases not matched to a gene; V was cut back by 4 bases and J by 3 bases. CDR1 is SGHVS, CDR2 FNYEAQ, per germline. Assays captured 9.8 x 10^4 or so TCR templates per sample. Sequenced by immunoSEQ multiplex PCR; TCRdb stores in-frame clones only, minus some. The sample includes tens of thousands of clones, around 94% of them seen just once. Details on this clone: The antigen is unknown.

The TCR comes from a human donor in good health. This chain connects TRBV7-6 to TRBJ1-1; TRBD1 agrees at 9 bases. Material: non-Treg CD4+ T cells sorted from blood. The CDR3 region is CASSSRQGDTEAFF. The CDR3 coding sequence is TGTGCCAGCAGCTCGAGACAGGGGGACACTGAAGCTTTCTTT.